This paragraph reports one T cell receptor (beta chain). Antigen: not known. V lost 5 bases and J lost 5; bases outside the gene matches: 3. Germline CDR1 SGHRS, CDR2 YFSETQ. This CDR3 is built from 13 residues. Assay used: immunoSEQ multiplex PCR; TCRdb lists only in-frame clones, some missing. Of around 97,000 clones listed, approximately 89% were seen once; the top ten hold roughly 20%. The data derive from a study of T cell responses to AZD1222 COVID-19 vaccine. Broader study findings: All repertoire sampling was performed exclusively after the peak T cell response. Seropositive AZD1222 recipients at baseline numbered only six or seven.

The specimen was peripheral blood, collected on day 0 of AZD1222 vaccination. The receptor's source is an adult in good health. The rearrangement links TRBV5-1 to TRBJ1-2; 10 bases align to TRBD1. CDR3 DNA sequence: TGCGCCAGCAGAAGACAGGGGGCGTATGGCTACACCTTC. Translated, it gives CASRRQGAYGYTF.